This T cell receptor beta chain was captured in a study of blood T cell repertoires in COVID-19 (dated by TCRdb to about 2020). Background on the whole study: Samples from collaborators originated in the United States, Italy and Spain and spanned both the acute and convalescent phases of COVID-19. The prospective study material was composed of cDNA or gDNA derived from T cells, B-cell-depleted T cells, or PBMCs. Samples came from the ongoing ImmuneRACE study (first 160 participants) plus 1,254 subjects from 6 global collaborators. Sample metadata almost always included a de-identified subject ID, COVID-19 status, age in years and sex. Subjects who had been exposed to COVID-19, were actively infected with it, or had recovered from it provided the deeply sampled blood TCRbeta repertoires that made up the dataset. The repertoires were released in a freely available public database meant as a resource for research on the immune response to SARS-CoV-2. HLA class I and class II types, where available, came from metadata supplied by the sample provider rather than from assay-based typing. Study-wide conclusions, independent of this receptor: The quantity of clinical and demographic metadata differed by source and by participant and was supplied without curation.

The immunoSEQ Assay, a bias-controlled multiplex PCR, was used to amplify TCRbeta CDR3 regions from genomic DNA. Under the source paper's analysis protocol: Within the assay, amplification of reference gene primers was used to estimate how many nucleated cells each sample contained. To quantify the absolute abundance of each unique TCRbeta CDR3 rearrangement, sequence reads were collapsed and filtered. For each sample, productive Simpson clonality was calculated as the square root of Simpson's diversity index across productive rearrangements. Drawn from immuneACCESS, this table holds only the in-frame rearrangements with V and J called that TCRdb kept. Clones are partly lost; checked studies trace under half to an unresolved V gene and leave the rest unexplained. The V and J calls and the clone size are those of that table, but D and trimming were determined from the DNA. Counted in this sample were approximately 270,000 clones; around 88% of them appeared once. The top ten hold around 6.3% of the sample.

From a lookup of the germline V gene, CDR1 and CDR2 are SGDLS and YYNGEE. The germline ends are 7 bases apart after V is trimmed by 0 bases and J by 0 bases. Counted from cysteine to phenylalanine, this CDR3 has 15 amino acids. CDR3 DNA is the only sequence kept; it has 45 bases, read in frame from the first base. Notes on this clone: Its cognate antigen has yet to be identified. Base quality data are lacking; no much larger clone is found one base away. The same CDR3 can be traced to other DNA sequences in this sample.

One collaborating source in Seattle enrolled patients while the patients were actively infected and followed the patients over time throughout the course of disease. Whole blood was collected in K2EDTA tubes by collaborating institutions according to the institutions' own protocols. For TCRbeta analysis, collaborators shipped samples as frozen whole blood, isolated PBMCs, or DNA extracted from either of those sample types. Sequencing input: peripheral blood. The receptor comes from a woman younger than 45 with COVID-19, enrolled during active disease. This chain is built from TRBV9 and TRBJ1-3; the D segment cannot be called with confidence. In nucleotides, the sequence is TGTGCCAGCAGCGTAGATGAGAGCTCTGGAAACACCATATATTTT. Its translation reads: CASSVDESSGNTIYF.